A selection of T cell receptor beta chains follows, all from one sample in a study of Ad26.COV2.S vaccination and SARS-CoV-2 variants. Produced via immunoSEQ multiplex PCR; TCRdb's table is partial and in-frame only. The table includes some 480,000 clones, approximately 88% detected once. The sequencing here drew on peripheral blood, taken in a trial of Ad26.COV2.S vaccine versus placebo. The receptors shown here come from a person between 18 and 60 years old who received the Ad26.COV2.S COVID-19 vaccine or a placebo. The CDR3 runs from the conserved cysteine through the conserved F or W. The D gene is left open where the match is weak. Rows may omit the clone size; those that give it use once, few, many or a size class.

J gene | clone size | V gene | D gene | CDR3 DNA | CDR3 protein
TRBJ1-1 | few | TRBV6-2/TRBV6-3 | - | TGTGCCAGCAGTTACCGGCTTAGAAAGGAAGCTTTCTTT | CASSYRLRKEAFF
TRBJ2-7 | - | TRBV28 | TRBD1 | TGTGCCAGCAGTGGGACAGGGTTCTACGAGCAGTACTTC | CASSGTGFYEQYF
TRBJ2-1 | - | TRBV30 | - | TGTGCCTGGAGCCCCGTAGCGGCCAGTAGGAATGAGCAGTTCTTC | CAWSPVAASRNEQFF
TRBJ2-4 | - | TRBV6-2/TRBV6-3 | - | TGTGCCAGCAGTTACTCGGAGGGGGGCATTCAGTACTTC | CASSYSEGGIQYF
TRBJ2-1 | - | TRBV6-2/TRBV6-3 | - | TGTGCCAGCAGTTACCACCGGCAGGTCCAGTTCTTC | CASSYHRQVQFF
TRBJ2-1 | - | TRBV4-3 | - | TGCGCCAGCAGCCACGGGGTCCCGTACAATGAGCAGTTCTTC | CASSHGVPYNEQFF
TRBJ2-1 | - | TRBV7-2 | - | TGTGCCAGCAGCTTTATACAGGTGCTCTACAATGAGCAGTTCTTC | CASSFIQVLYNEQFF
TRBJ2-7 | - | TRBV18 | TRBD2 | TGTGCCAGCTCCTTTGGACTAGCGGACGAGCAGTACTTC | CASSFGLADEQYF
TRBJ1-4 | - | TRBV19 | - | TGTGCCAGTAGTCTCCAGACAGAACTTAATGAAAAACTGTTTTTT | CASSLQTELNEKLFF
TRBJ2-1 | - | TRBV10-3 | TRBD2 | TGTGCCATCAGTGAGATTCTGCGGGAGGGCACCAATGAGCAGTTCTTC | CAISEILREGTNEQFF
TRBJ2-1 | - | TRBV11-2 | - | TGTGCCAGCAGCTTACTTACTAGCTCACATTCCGAGCAGTTCTTC | CASSLLTSSHSEQFF
TRBJ1-1 | - | TRBV6-6 | - | TGTGCCAGCAGTATTAGGGCGGCGAACACTGAAGCTTTCTTT | CASSIRAANTEAFF
TRBJ1-3 | few | TRBV19 | - | TGTGCCAGTAGTCCGTACAGAGGAGACACCATATATTTT | CASSPYRGDTIYF
TRBJ1-6 | few | TRBV28 | - | TGTGCCAGCAGTTCACCGACAGGAGCAGGGGCTGGTAATTCACCCCTCCACTTT | CASSSPTGAGAGNSPLHF
TRBJ2-7 | - | TRBV9 | - | TGTGCCAGCAGCGTGGGGAGTGGGACCTCGGACGAGCAGTACTTC | CASSVGSGTSDEQYF
TRBJ2-3 | - | TRBV7-8 | - | TGTGCCAGCAAGGCAGCTGATACGCAGTATTTT | CASKAADTQYF
TRBJ2-1 | once | TRBV7-8 | TRBD1 | TGTGCCAGCTGGGGGACAGGGTCATATGGTGAGCAGTTCTTC | CASWGTGSYGEQFF
TRBJ2-1 | - | TRBV20-1 | - | TGCAGTGCTAGTAGGGTGGAGAGCTCCTACAATGAGCAGTTCTTC | CSASRVESSYNEQFF
TRBJ2-7 | - | TRBV5-1 | - | TGCGCCAGTAGTGACGGGGCCAACTCCTACGAGCAGTACTTC | CASSDGANSYEQYF
TRBJ1-2 | - | TRBV6-2/TRBV6-3 | - | TGTGCCAGCAGTTACGGGCAGGTCTATGGCTACACCTTC | CASSYGQVYGYTF
TRBJ1-1 | - | TRBV6-5 | - | TGTGCCAGCCCTGCAGTAAGGAACACTGAAGCTTTCTTT | CASPAVRNTEAFF
TRBJ1-4 | few | TRBV28 | - | TGTGCCAGCAGCAAGTTGGGCGGGGGGACTAATGAAAAACTGTTTTTT | CASSKLGGGTNEKLFF
TRBJ1-1 | - | TRBV30 | - | TGTGCCTGGAGTCTATTGCACACTGAAGCTTTCTTT | CAWSLLHTEAFF
TRBJ2-7 | - | TRBV7-2 | - | TGTGCCAGCGGACGTTCCTACGAGCAGTACTTC | CASGRSYEQYF
TRBJ2-7 | - | TRBV11-2 | - | TGTGCCAGCAGCTTCCATAACTTCCCCTCCTACGAGCAGTACTTC | CASSFHNFPSYEQYF
TRBJ2-1 | - | TRBV7-2 | - | TGTGCCAGCAGCGTAGACTACAGCTCCTACAATGAGCAGTTCTTC | CASSVDYSSYNEQFF
TRBJ1-1 | few | TRBV24-1 | - | TGTGCCACCAGCTACGGTGACACTGAAGCTTTCTTT | CATSYGDTEAFF
TRBJ1-3 | - | TRBV7-8 | - | TGTGCCAGCAGCTTAAGCCCAGACAGAACTAACACCATATATTTT | CASSLSPDRTNTIYF
TRBJ1-1 | - | TRBV10-3 | TRBD1 | TGTGCCAGTAGAACTCGACAGGGGGACACTGAAGCTTTCTTT | CASRTRQGDTEAFF
TRBJ2-2 | - | TRBV4-3 | - | TGCGCCAGCAGACCCACTAGACTCGCCGGGGAGCTGTTTTTT | CASRPTRLAGELFF
TRBJ2-5 | - | TRBV4-2 | - | TGTGCCAGCAGCCAAGACCCGGAGACCCAGTACTTC | CASSQDPETQYF
TRBJ2-7 | - | TRBV7-8 | - | TGTGCCAGCAGCTTAGTCCAATCCTACGAGCAGTACTTC | CASSLVQSYEQYF
TRBJ2-7 | - | TRBV9 | - | TGTGCCAGCAGCGTAAGCGGCGGTTCCTACGAGCAGTACTTC | CASSVSGGSYEQYF
TRBJ1-5 | - | TRBV12-3/TRBV12-4 | - | TGTGCCAGCAGTTTGAGGGCTGATCAGCCCCAGCATTTT | CASSLRADQPQHF
TRBJ1-5 | - | TRBV7-2 | - | TGTGCCAGCAGCTTAGGGGGGAGCCAGCCCCAGCATTTT | CASSLGGSQPQHF
TRBJ1-5 | - | TRBV11-2 | - | TGTGCCAGCAGCTTAGCAGGGGCCAATCAGCCCCAGCATTTT | CASSLAGANQPQHF
TRBJ2-7 | few | TRBV3-1/TRBV3-2 | TRBD2 | TGTGCCAGCAGCCCGCAACTAGCGGGGCGAGTCTACGAGCAGTACTTC | CASSPQLAGRVYEQYF
TRBJ2-1 | - | TRBV3-1/TRBV3-2 | - | TGTGCCAGCAGCCAACTTTACGTTGGTGAGCAGTTCTTC | CASSQLYVGEQFF
TRBJ1-1 | few | TRBV7-9 | - | TGTGCCAGCAGCTCCCCACAGGGAAACAACGGCAACACTGAAGCTTTCTTT | CASSSPQGNNGNTEAFF
TRBJ1-2 | - | TRBV28 | TRBD1 | TGTGCCAGCAGTTTAGGGGACAGGGACTATGGCTACACCTTC | CASSLGDRDYGYTF
TRBJ2-6 | - | TRBV6-2/TRBV6-3 | - | TGTGCCAGCAGCCAAATAACCCCGTCTGGGGCCAACGTCCTGACTTTC | CASSQITPSGANVLTF
TRBJ1-5 | - | TRBV7-2 | - | TGTGCCAGCAGCTTCTGGGGGAATCAGCCCCAGCATTTT | CASSFWGNQPQHF
TRBJ2-7 | - | TRBV18 | - | TGTGCCAGCTCACCAGTCTACAGGGACGAGCAGTACTTC | CASSPVYRDEQYF
TRBJ2-7 | - | TRBV15 | - | TGTGCCACCAGCATGGGCGGGTACGAGCAGTACTTC | CATSMGGYEQYF
TRBJ2-3 | - | TRBV7-9 | TRBD1 | TGTGCCAGCAGCCGGACAGGCCCGGATACGCAGTATTTT | CASSRTGPDTQYF
TRBJ2-3 | - | TRBV5-1 | TRBD1 | TGCGCCAGCAGCTTGCAGGGGGCTGCAGATACGCAGTATTTT | CASSLQGAADTQYF
TRBJ2-7 | - | TRBV4-2 | - | TGTGCCAGCAGCCATTCAGGAGGGGGGAGGGCCCACGAGCAGTACTTC | CASSHSGGGRAHEQYF
TRBJ1-1 | - | TRBV16 | - | TGTGCCAGCAACAAGGAGGGGTCGGCTGAAGCTTTCTTT | CASNKEGSAEAFF
TRBJ2-5 | - | TRBV5-6 | - | TGTGCCAGCAGCTTGGGATTCTCCGGTCGTGAGACCCAGTACTTC | CASSLGFSGRETQYF
TRBJ1-6 | - | TRBV13 | - | TGTGCCAGCGGGACTGGAAGCGGTTCACCCCTCCACTTT | CASGTGSGSPLHF
TRBJ2-1 | - | TRBV19 | - | TGTGCCAGTAGTATAGTAAACAGGGATGGTGAGCAGTTCTTC | CASSIVNRDGEQFF
TRBJ1-6 | - | TRBV30 | TRBD1 | TGTGCCTGGAGTAGGGGAGGGGGCTTTAATAATTCACCCCTCCACTTT | CAWSRGGGFNNSPLHF
TRBJ1-4 | - | TRBV18 | - | TGTGCCAGCTCAGTCAAGGGGTCTGAAAAACTGTTTTTT | CASSVKGSEKLFF